The entry that follows covers one TCR beta chain sequence. The antigen is undetermined. These data are taken from a study of OX40 agonist ivuxolimab in advanced cancers. Study observations and caveats: Nonresponders included some who also had low normalized T-cell clonal expansion.

Deletions cut 5 bases from V and 0 bases from J, with 8 bases between. Germline-derived CDR1 and CDR2 are GTSNPN and SVGIG (reference sequence). The CDR3 consists of 14 residues. Data came from immunoSEQ multiplex PCR; TCRdb stores just in-frame clones and leaves some out. Among approximately 50,000 clones, more than 75% were seen once, and the ten largest hold 3.9%. Individuals having autoimmune disease history or systemic immunosuppression were not enrolled. The chain employs TRBV30 and TRBJ2-6; no clear D. This TCR derives from an adult with an advanced solid tumor such as melanoma, head and neck, liver or kidney cancer. This material consisted of CD4+ or CD8+ T cells sorted from blood, taken in a trial of the OX40 agonist ivuxolimab. The CDR3 region is CAWGRLSGANVLTF. CDR3 coding DNA: TGTGCCTGGGGTCGGCTCTCTGGGGCCAACGTCCTGACTTTC.